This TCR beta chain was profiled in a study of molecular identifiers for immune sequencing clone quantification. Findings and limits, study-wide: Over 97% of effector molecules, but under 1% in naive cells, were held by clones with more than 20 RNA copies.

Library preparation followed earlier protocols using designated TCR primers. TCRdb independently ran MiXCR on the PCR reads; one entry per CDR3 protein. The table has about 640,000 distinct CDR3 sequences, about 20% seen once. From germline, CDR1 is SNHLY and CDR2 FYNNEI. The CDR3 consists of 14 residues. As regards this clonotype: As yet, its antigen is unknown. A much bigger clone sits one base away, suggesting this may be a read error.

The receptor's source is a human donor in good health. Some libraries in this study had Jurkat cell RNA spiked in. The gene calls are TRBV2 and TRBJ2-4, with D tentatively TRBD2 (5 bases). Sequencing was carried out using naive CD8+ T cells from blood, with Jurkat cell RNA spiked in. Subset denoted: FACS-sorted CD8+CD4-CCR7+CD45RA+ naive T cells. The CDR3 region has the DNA TGTGCCAGCATTGGGAGTAGCGCTAAAAACGTTCAGTACTTC. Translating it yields CASIGSSAKNVQYF.